The rows below give T cell receptor beta chains drawn from one sample of a study of T cells in Graves' hyperthyroidism and ophthalmopathy. Each CDR3 protein gets one entry after TCRdb re-called the multiplex PCR reads with MiXCR. The data contain a few hundred thousand distinct CDR3 sequences, about 15% of them singletons. Material for sequencing was blood. The origin of the receptors is a woman aged 25 to 39 with Graves' ophthalmopathy. CDR3s include the opening cysteine and the closing phenylalanine or tryptophan. D genes are given only for firm matches. Only part of the rows carry a size: once, few, many, or a class if the clone is expanded.

j_call,d_call,clone_size,cdr3_length,v_call,cdr3_aa,cdr3_nt
TRBJ1-5,-,-,15,TRBV24-1,CATSDSTGSNQPQHF,TGTGCCACCAGTGATTCGACAGGTAGCAATCAGCCCCAGCATTTT
TRBJ2-7,TRBD2,many,13,TRBV19,CASSTATSGEQYF,TGTGCCAGTAGTACCGCTACTAGCGGCGAGCAGTACTTC
TRBJ1-2,-,many,13,TRBV7-9,CASSPPHSYGYTF,TGTGCCAGCAGCCCCCCCCACAGCTATGGCTACACCTTC
TRBJ2-2,-,many,16,TRBV6-2/TRBV6-3,CASSYIGGWNTGELFF,TGTGCCAGCAGTTACATCGGGGGTTGGAACACCGGGGAGCTGTTTTTT
TRBJ2-1,TRBD1,many,17,TRBV24-1,CATSANDRGLSYNEQFF,TGTGCCACCAGTGCGAACGACAGGGGTTTGTCCTACAATGAGCAGTTCTTC
TRBJ2-3,-,many,12,TRBV27,CASKGAFDTQYF,TGTGCCAGCAAGGGTGCCTTTGATACGCAGTATTTT
TRBJ2-1,TRBD2,many,17,TRBV7-2,CASSLTSGGQIYNEQFF,TGTGCCAGCAGCTTGACTAGCGGGGGGCAAATATACAATGAGCAGTTCTTC
TRBJ2-3,-,many,13,TRBV7-9,CASSPQVTDTQYF,TGTGCCAGCAGCCCACAGGTGACAGATACGCAGTATTTT
TRBJ1-1,TRBD1,many,17,TRBV14,CASSQRDRVLLNTEAFF,TGTGCCAGCAGCCAACGGGACAGGGTACTTTTGAACACTGAAGCTTTCTTT
TRBJ2-3,-,many,13,TRBV27,CASSLSRTHTQYF,TGTGCCAGCAGTTTATCGCGGACACATACGCAGTATTTT
TRBJ1-2,TRBD1,many,13,TRBV12-3/TRBV12-4,CASSMGTVFGYTF,TGTGCCAGCAGTATGGGGACAGTTTTTGGCTACACCTTC
TRBJ1-1,-,many,16,TRBV2,CASRVALGGLGTEAFF,TGTGCCAGCCGAGTAGCTTTGGGGGGGCTCGGCACTGAAGCTTTCTTT
TRBJ2-5,TRBD1,-,17,TRBV6-1,CASSISGTGGLRETQYF,TGTGCCAGCAGTATCTCCGGGACAGGGGGCCTGAGGGAGACCCAGTACTTC
TRBJ2-1,TRBD2,-,16,TRBV27,CASSLASGGATDEQFF,TGTGCCAGCAGTCTCGCTAGCGGGGGGGCTACAGACGAGCAGTTCTTC
TRBJ2-1,TRBD2,many,16,TRBV28,CASSQAGGYPYNEQFF,TGTGCCAGCAGCCAAGCGGGGGGTTACCCCTACAATGAGCAGTTCTTC
TRBJ2-3,-,-,13,TRBV5-4,CASSHAGGDTQYF,TGTGCCAGCAGCCACGCTGGGGGAGATACGCAGTATTTT
TRBJ1-2,TRBD1,once,14,TRBV20-1,CSARYQGAGYGYTF,TGCAGTGCTAGATACCAGGGGGCGGGCTATGGCTACACCTTC
TRBJ2-3,-,many,13,TRBV14,CASSLALADTQYF,TGTGCCAGCAGCCTCGCCTTAGCGGATACGCAGTATTTT
TRBJ1-4,TRBD1,many,14,TRBV6-1,CASSPTGDGEKLFF,TGTGCCAGCAGCCCAACAGGGGATGGTGAAAAACTGTTTTTT
TRBJ2-4,-,many,14,TRBV18,CASRQDIAKNIQYF,TGTGCCAGCAGACAGGACATAGCCAAAAACATTCAGTACTTC
TRBJ2-1,TRBD2,few,17,TRBV4-2,CASSQPTSGGPWNEQFF,TGTGCCAGCAGCCAACCGACTAGCGGGGGGCCTTGGAATGAGCAGTTCTTC